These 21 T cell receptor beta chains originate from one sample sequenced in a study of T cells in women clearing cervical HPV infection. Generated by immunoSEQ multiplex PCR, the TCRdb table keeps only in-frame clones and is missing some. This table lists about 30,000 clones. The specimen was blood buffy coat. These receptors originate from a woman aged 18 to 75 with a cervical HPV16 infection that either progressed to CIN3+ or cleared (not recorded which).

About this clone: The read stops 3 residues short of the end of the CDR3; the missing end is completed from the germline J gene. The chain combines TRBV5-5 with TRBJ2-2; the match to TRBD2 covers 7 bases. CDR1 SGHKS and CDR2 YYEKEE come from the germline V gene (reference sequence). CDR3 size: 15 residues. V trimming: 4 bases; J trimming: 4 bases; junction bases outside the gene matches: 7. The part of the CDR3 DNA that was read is TGTGCCAGCAGCCCTCTAGCGGACGCCACCGGGGAG. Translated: CASSPLADATGE. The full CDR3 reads CASSPLADATGELFF.

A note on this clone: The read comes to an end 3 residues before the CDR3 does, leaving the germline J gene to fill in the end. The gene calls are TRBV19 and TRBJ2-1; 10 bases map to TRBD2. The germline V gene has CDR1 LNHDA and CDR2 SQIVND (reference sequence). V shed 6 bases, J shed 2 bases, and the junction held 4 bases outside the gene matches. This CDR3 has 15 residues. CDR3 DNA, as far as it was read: TGTGCCAGTAGCCGGACTAGCGGAACCTACAATGAG. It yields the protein CASSRTSGTYNE. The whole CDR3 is CASSRTSGTYNEQFF.

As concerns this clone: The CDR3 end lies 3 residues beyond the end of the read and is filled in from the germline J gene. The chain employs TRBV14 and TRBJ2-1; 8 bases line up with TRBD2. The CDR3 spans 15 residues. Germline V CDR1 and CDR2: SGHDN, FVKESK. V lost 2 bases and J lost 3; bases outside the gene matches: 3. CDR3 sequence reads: CASSQRTSSYNEQFF. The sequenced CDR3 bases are TGTGCCAGCAGCCAAAGGACTAGCAGCTACAATGAG. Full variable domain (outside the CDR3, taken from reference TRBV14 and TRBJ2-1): EAGVTQFPSHSVIEKGQTVTLRCDPISGHDNLYWYRRVMGKEIKFLLHFVKESKQDESGMPNNRFLAERTGGTYSTLKVQPAELEDSGVYFCASSQRTSSYNEQFFGPGTRLTVL.

The CDR3 region is CASTRGPNSGANVLFF. CDR3 bases read: TGTGCCAGCACCAGGGGACCCAACTCTGGGGCCAACGTA. The chain carries TRBV28 and TRBJ1-4; D is perhaps TRBD1 (6 bases). From the germline J gene comes the end of the CDR3, since the read stops 3 residues before it. Germline V lookup: CDR1 MDHEN, CDR2 SYDVKM. This CDR3 is 16 amino acids long.

The part of the CDR3 DNA that was read is TGCAGTGCTAGAGATCAACGGGGGGCTGAAGGC. As protein: CSARDQRGAEG. The full CDR3 sequence reads CSARDQRGAEGYTF. The chain couples TRBV20-1 to TRBJ1-2; maybe TRBD1 (6 bases). The CDR3 end lies 3 residues beyond the end of the read and is filled in from the germline J gene. Germline assignment: CDR1 DFQATT and CDR2 SNEGSKA (reference sequence). The CDR3 runs 14 residues.

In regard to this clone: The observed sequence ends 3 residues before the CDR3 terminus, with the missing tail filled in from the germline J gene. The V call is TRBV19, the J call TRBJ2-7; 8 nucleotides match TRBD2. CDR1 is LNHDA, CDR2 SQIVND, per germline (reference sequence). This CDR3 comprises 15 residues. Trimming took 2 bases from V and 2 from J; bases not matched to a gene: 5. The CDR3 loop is CASSIRGGGPYEQYF. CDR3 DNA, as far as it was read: TGTGCCAGTAGTATACGGGGGGGAGGGCCCTACGAG.

The DNA read from the CDR3 is TGCAGTGCCTACGATACGAAGGAACGAGGGTTCTATAATTCACCC. Its translation: CSAYDTKERGFYNSP. The whole CDR3 is CSAYDTKERGFYNSPLHF. The chain carries TRBV20-1 and TRBJ1-6; D is ambiguous. Sequencing ends 3 residues short of the CDR3 end; the germline J gene provides the rest. The length of the CDR3 is 18 residues. CDR1 and CDR2 from the germline V gene are DFQATT and SNEGSKA (reference sequence). V lost 6 bases and J lost 3, with 24 bases in between.

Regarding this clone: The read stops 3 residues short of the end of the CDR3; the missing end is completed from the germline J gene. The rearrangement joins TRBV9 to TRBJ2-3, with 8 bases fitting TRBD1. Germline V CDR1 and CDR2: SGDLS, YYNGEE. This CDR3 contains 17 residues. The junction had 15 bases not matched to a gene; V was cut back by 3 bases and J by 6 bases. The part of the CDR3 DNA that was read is TGTGCCAGCAGCGCGTTTGCGGACAGGGCCCTGGTGGATACG. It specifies CASSAFADRALVDT. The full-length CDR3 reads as CASSAFADRALVDTQYF. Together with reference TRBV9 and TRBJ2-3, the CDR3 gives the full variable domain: DSGVTQTPKHLITATGQRVTLRCSPRSGDLSVYWYQQSLDQGLQFLIQYYNGEERAKGNILERFSAQQFPDLHSELNLSSLELGDSALYFCASSAFADRALVDTQYFGPGTRLTVL.

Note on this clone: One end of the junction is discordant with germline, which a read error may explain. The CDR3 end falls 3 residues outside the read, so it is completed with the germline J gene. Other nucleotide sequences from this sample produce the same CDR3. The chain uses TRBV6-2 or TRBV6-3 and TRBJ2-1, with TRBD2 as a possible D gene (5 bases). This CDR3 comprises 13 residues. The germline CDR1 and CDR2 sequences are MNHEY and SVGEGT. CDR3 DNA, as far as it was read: TGTGCCAGTAGTTACGGACTTTACAATGAG. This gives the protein CASSYGLYNE. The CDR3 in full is CASSYGLYNEQFF.

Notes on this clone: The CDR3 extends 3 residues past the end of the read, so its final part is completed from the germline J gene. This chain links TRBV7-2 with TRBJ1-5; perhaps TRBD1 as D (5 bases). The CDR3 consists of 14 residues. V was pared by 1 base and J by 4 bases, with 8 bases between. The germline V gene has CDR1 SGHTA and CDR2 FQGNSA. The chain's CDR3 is CASSLVQANQPQHF. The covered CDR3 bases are TGTGCCAGCAGCTTAGTACAGGCGAATCAGCCC. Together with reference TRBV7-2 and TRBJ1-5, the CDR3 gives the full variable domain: GAGVSQSPSNKVTEKGKDVELRCDPISGHTALYWYRQSLGQGLEFLIYFQGNSAPDKSGLPSDRFSAERTGGSVSTLTIQRTQQEDSAVYLCASSLVQANQPQHFGDGTRLSIL.

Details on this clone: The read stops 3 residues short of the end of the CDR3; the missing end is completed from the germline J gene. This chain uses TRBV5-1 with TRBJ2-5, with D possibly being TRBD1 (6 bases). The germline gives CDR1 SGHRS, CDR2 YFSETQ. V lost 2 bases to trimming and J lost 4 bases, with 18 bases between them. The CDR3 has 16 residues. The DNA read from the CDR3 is TGCGCCAGCAGCTTCGCCAGGGGCGGTAGTGGAGAGACC. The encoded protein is CASSFARGGSGET. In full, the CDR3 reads CASSFARGGSGETQYF.

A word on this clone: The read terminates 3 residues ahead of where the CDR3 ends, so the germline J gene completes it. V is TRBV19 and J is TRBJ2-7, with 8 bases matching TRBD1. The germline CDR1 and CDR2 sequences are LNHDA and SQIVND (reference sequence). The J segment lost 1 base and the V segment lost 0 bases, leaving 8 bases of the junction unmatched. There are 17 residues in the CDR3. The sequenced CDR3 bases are TGTGCCAGTAGTATAGAGTTTGGACAGGGATGGTCCTACGAG. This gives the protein CASSIEFGQGWSYE. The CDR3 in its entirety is CASSIEFGQGWSYEQYF. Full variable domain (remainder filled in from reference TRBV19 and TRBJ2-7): DGGITQSPKYLFRKEGQNVTLSCEQNLNHDAMYWYRQDPGQGLRLIYYSQIVNDFQKGDIAEGYSVSREKKESFPLTVTSAQKNPTAFYLCASSIEFGQGWSYEQYFGPGTRLTVT.

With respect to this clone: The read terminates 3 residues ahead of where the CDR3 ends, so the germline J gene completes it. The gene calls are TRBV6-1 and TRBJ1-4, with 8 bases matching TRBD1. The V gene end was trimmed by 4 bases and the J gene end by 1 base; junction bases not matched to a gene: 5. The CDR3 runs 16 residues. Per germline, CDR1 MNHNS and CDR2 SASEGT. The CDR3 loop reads CASSGRRGLTNEKLFF. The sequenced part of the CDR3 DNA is TGTGCCAGCAGTGGACGCAGGGGGCTAACTAATGAAAAA.

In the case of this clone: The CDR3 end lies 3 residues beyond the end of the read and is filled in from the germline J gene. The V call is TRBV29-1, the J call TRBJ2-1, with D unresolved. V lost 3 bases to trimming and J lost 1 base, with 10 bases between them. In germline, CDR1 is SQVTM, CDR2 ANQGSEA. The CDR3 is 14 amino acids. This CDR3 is CSVERRLSYNEQFF. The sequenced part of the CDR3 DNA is TGCAGCGTTGAGCGGCGTTTGTCCTACAATGAG.

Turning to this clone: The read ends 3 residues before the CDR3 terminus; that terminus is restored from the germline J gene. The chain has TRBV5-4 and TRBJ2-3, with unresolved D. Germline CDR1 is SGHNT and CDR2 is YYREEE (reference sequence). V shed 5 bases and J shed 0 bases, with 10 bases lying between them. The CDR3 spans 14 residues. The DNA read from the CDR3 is TGTGCCAGCAGTCCCTCCACTAGCACAGATACG. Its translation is CASSPSTSTDT. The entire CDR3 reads CASSPSTSTDTQYF.

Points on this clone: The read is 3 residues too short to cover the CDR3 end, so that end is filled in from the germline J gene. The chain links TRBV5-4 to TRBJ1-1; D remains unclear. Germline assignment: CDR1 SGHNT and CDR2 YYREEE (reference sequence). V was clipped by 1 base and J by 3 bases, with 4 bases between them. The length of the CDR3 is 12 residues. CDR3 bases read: TGTGCCAGCAGCTTGAGGGACACTGAA. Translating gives CASSLRDTE. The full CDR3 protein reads CASSLRDTEAFF.

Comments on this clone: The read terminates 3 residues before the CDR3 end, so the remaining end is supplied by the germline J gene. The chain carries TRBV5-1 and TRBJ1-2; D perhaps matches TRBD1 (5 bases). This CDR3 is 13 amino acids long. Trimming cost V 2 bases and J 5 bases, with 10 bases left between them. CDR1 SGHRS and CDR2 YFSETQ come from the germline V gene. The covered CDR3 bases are TGCGCCAGCAGCTTTGACAGTTCATATGGC. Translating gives CASSFDSSYG. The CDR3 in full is CASSFDSSYGYTF.

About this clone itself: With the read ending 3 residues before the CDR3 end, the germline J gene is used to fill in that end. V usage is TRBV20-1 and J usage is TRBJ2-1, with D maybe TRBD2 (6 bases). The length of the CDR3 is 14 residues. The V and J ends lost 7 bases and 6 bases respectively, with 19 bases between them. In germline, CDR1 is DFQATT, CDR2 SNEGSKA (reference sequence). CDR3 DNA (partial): TGCAGTGTTACCAGACTAGTTAGGGTCAATGAG. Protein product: CSVTRLVRVNE. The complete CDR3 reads CSVTRLVRVNEQFF.

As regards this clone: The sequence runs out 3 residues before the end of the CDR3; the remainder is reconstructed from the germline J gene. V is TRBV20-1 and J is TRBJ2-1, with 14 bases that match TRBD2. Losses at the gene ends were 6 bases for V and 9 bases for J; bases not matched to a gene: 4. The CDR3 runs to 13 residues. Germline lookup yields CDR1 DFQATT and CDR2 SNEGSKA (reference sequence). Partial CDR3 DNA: TGCAGTGCCGCGACTAGCGGGAGGGCTGAG. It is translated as CSAATSGRAE. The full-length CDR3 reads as CSAATSGRAEQFF.

The CDR3 here is CSARAPGQETQYF. The sequenced part of the CDR3 DNA is TGCAGTGCTAGAGCTCCAGGCCAAGAGACC. This sequence joins TRBV20-1 and TRBJ2-5; D unclear. The sequenced fragment ends 3 residues before the CDR3 boundary, so the rest is inferred from the germline J gene. The V gene's germline CDR1 is DFQATT and CDR2 SNEGSKA (reference sequence). V dropped 1 base and J dropped 1 base, with 7 bases sitting between them. The CDR3 sequence is 13 residues long.

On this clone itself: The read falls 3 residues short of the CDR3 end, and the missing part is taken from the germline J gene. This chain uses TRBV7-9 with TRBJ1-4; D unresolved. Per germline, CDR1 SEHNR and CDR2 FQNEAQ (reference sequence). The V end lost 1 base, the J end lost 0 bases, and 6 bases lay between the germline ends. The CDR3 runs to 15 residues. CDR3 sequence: CASSLDGATNEKLFF. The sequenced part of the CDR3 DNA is TGTGCCAGCAGCTTAGACGGGGCAACTAATGAAAAA.